The entry that follows covers one T cell receptor (beta chain) sequence. No antigen is known for it. The sample is drawn from a study of blood T cell dynamics during melanoma immunotherapy. Study in general: Standard first-line treatment here was pembrolizumab or nivolumab plus ipilimumab in metastatic melanoma.

Study results and limitations: At W3, later disease-control patients showed bifurcated PBMC repertoire changes, unlike progressors. Clones driving repertoire changes may be melanoma-specific or general immune activation.

Every bulk PBMC sample received the same 350 ng of DNA. Generated by immunoSEQ multiplex PCR, the TCRdb table keeps only in-frame clones and is missing some. Of around 10,000 clones listed, less than 90% are singletons. Noted time point: pre-treatment baseline. The V end lost 0 bases, the J end lost 0 bases, and 8 bases lay between the germline ends. Germline-derived CDR1 and CDR2 are SGHKS and YYEKEE (reference sequence). This CDR3 has 15 residues. The sequence was obtained from a human donor with melanoma. The chain employs TRBV5-5 and TRBJ2-3; D is possibly TRBD1 (6 bases). Sample: blood, taken from a patient treated with checkpoint blockade. CDR3 residues: CASSLDRVSTDTQYF. As DNA, the CDR3 is TGTGCCAGCAGCTTGGACAGGGTTAGCACAGATACGCAGTATTTT. Based on the CDR3 plus reference TRBV5-5 and TRBJ2-3, the full variable domain is DAGVTQSPTHLIKTRGQQVTLRCSPISGHKSVSWYQQVLGQGPQFIFQYYEKEERGRGNFPDRFSARQFPNYSSELNVNALLLGDSALYLCASSLDRVSTDTQYFGPGTRLTVL.